This is a list of T cell receptor beta chains from one sample in a study of blood T cell repertoires in COVID-19. Measured with immunoSEQ multiplex PCR; TCRdb has only the in-frame clones, and not every one. The data contain a few hundred thousand clones, roughly 80% of them singletons. Sequencing was performed on peripheral blood. Receptors were obtained from a woman between 18 and 29 years old with acute or convalescent COVID-19. Each CDR3 is given with its conserved first and last residue. Each record gives: D gene, J gene, clone size, V gene, CDR3 DNA, CDR3 protein. D genes are given only for firm matches. The size entry is marked missing in some rows and otherwise reads once, few, many or a size class.

>.|TRBJ2-3|.|TRBV3-1/TRBV3-2
TGTGCCAGCAGCCCGGCGGAGTTCGCGTGGCCAGATACGCAGTATTTT
CASSPAEFAWPDTQYF
>TRBD1|TRBJ1-4|.|TRBV9
TGTGCCAGCAGCGACGGGACAGGGGATGAAAAACTGTTTTTT
CASSDGTGDEKLFF
>TRBD1|TRBJ2-5|.|TRBV24-1
TGTGCCACCAGTAGAGGACAGGGTTTGGAGACCCAGTACTTC
CATSRGQGLETQYF
>TRBD1|TRBJ2-3|.|TRBV5-1
TGCGCCAGCAGCCCGGGACAGGGGGCGGATACGCAGTATTTT
CASSPGQGADTQYF
>TRBD2|TRBJ2-3|.|TRBV27
TGTGCCAGCAGTTTATATCCCGGGGCTAGCGGGAGTGTGGCAGATACGCAGTATTTT
CASSLYPGASGSVADTQYF
>TRBD2|TRBJ2-1|.|TRBV5-1
TGCGCCAGCAGCTTGGATAGCGGGAGTTTCAATGAGCAGTTCTTC
CASSLDSGSFNEQFF
>TRBD1|TRBJ1-4|.|TRBV5-1
TGCGCCAGCAGCTGGGGACCGGGACAGGGAAATGAAAAACTGTTTTTT
CASSWGPGQGNEKLFF
>TRBD1|TRBJ2-5|.|TRBV7-6
TGTGCCAGCAGCCTTACAGGGGGTATGACCCAAGAGACCCAGTACTTC
CASSLTGGMTQETQYF
>.|TRBJ2-7|.|TRBV19
TGTGCCAGTAGCCCTGAAGTGGGACTCCGATACGAGCAGTACTTC
CASSPEVGLRYEQYF
>.|TRBJ2-1|.|TRBV6-5
TGTGCCAGCAGTTACCCCGGACTACCTAACAATGAGCAGTTCTTC
CASSYPGLPNNEQFF
>.|TRBJ2-1|.|TRBV30
TGTGCCTGGAGTTCCGAAGCGAGCTCCTACAATGAGCAGTTCTTC
CAWSSEASSYNEQFF
>.|TRBJ1-1|.|TRBV6-6
TGTGCCAGCAGTTACTCGGAGTTAATGAACACTGAAGCTTTCTTT
CASSYSELMNTEAFF
>TRBD2|TRBJ2-3|.|TRBV30
TGTGCCTGGAGTAAACTAGCGGGAGTTAGGGCCAGCACAGATACGCAGTATTTT
CAWSKLAGVRASTDTQYF
>.|TRBJ1-3|few|TRBV19
TGTGCCAGTAGTCCAGGTCCGGCAGGGACTTTAAGAAACACCATATATTTT
CASSPGPAGTLRNTIYF
>.|TRBJ1-5|once|TRBV4-3
TGCGCCAGCAGCCCGGAGGGAGATCAGCCCCAGCATTTT
CASSPEGDQPQHF
>.|TRBJ2-7|once|TRBV6-2/TRBV6-3
TGTGCCAGCAGCCCGGGCCCCCTCGAGCAGTACTTC
CASSPGPLEQYF
>TRBD2|TRBJ2-7|.|TRBV28
TGTGCCAGCAGCCCGCCGGGAGGAGCCTACGAGCAGTACTTC
CASSPPGGAYEQYF